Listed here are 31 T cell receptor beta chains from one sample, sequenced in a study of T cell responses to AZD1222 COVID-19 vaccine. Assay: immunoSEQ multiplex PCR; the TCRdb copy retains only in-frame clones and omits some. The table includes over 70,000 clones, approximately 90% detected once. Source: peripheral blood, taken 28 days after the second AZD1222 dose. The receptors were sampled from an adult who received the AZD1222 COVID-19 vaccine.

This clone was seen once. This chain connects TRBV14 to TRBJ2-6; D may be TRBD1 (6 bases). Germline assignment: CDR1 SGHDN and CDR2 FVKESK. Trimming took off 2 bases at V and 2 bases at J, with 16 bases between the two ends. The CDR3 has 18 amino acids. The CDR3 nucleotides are TGTGCCAGCAGCCAAACGACAGGTCCTAGGGCTGGGGCCAACGTCCTGACTTTC. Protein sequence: CASSQTTGPRAGANVLTF.

In nucleotides, the CDR3 is TGTGCCAGCAGCTTGGGACCGCCGGGACAGGGGGCGCTGGGTTCACCCCTCCACTTT. This codes for CASSLGPPGQGALGSPLHF. This rearrangement joins TRBV5-6 to TRBJ1-6; 12 bases map to TRBD1. The V and J ends lost 0 bases and 9 bases, in that order; junction bases with no gene match: 13. Per germline, CDR1 SGHDT and CDR2 YYEEEE. The CDR3 is 19 amino acids.

CDR3 in DNA: TGCGCCAGCAGCTTGCCGGGACAGGGGCCAGGCTACACCTTC. This gives the protein CASSLPGQGPGYTF. The chain employs TRBV5-1 and TRBJ1-2; 10 bases are shared with TRBD1. The CDR3 spans 14 residues. With V trimmed by 1 base and J by 8 bases, 5 bases remained unmatched. Per the germline V gene, CDR1 is SGHRS and CDR2 is YFSETQ.

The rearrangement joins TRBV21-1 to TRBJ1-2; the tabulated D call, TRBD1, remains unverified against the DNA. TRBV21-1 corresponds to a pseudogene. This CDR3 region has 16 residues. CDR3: CASSKERLQGVSGYTF. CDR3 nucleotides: TGTGCCAGCAGCAAAGAGAGATTACAGGGAGTTAGTGGCTACACCTTC.

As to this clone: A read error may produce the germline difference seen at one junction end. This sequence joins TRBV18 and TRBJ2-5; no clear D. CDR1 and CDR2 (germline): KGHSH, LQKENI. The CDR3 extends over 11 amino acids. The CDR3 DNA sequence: TGTGCCAGCTCGCCACAAGAGACCCAGTACTTC. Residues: CASSPQETQYF.

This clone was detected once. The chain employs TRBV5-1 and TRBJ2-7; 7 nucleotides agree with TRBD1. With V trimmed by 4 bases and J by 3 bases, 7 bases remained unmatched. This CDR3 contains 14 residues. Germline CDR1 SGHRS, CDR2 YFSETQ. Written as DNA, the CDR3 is TGCGCCAGCAGCCCTGGGGCAGGGGGCTACGAGCAGTACTTC. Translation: CASSPGAGGYEQYF.

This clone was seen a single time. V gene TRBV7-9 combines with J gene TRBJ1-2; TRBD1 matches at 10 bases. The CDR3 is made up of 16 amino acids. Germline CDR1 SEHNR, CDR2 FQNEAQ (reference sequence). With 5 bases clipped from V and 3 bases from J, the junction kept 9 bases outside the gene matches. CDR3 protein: CASSPPPGQGHYGYTF. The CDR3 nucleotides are TGTGCCAGCAGCCCGCCTCCGGGACAGGGGCACTATGGCTACACCTTC. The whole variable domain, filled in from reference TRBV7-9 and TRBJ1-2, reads DTGVSQNPRHKITKRGQNVTFRCDPISEHNRLYWYRQTLGQGPEFLTYFQNEAQLEKSRLLSDRFSAERPKGSFSTLEIQRTEQGDSAMYLCASSPPPGQGHYGYTFGSGTRLTVV.

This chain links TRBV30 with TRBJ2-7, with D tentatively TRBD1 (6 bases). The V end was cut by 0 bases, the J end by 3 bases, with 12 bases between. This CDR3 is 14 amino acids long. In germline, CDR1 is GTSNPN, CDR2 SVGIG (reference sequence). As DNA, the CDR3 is TGTGCCTGGAGTGTACGGGGCAGGGGCTACGAGCAGTACTTC. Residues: CAWSVRGRGYEQYF.

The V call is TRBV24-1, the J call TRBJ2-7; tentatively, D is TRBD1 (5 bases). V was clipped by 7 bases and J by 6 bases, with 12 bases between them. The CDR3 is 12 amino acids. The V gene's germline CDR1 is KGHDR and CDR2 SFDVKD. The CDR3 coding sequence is TGTGCCACCAGCGAGTCAGGGTCCGAGCAGTACTTC. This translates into CATSESGSEQYF.

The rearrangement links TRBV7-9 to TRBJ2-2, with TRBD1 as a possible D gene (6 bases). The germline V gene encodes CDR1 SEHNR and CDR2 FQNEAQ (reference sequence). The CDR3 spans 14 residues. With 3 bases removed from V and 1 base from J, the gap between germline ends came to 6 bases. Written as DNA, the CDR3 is TGTGCCAGCAGCTTGACAGGGAACACCGGGGAGCTGTTTTTT. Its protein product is CASSLTGNTGELFF.

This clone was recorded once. The CDR3 here is CASSTSGRTDTQYF. The DNA for the CDR3 is TGTGCCAGCAGCACTAGCGGACGGACAGATACGCAGTATTTT. The gene calls are TRBV28 and TRBJ2-3, with 8 nucleotides matching TRBD2. V shed 6 bases and J 3 bases; nucleotides not matched to a gene: 5. Germline V gives CDR1 MDHEN, CDR2 SYDVKM. The CDR3 loop spans 14 amino acids.

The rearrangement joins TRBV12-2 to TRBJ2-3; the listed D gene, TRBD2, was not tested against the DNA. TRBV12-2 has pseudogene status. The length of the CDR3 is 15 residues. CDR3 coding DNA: TGTGCAAGTCGCTTAGCCCTAGCGCACACAGATACGCAGTATTTT. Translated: CASRLALAHTDTQYF.

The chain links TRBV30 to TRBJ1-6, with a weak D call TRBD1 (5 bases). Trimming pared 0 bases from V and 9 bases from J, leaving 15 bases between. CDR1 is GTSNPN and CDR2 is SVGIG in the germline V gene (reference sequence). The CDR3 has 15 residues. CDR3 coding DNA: TGTGCCTGGAGTGTACGGGCCAGGGAAAGTTCACCCCTCCACTTT. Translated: CAWSVRARESSPLHF.

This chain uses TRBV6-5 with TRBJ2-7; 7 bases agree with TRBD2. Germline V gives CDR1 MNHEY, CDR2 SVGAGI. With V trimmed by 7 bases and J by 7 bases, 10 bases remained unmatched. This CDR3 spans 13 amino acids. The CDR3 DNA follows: TGTGCCAGCACCCAGTGGGAGGGGCAGGAGCAGTACGTC. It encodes CASTQWEGQEQYV.

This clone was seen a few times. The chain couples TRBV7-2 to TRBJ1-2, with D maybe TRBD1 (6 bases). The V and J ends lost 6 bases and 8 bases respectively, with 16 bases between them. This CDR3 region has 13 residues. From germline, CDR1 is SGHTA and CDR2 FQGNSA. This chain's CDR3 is CASRTPGAAGYTF. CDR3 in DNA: TGTGCCAGCAGGACACCAGGGGCAGCAGGCTACACCTTC.

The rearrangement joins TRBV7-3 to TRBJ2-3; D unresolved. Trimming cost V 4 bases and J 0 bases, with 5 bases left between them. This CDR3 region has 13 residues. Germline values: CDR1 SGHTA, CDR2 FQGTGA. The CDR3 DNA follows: TGTGCCAGCAGCTCCCTCAGCACAGATACGCAGTATTTT. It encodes CASSSLSTDTQYF.

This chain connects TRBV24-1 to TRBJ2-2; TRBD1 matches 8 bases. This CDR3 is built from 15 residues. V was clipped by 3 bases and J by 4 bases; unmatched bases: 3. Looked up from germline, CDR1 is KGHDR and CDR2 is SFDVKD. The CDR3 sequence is CATSDNRGITGELFF. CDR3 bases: TGTGCCACCAGTGATAACAGGGGGATCACCGGGGAGCTGTTTTTT.

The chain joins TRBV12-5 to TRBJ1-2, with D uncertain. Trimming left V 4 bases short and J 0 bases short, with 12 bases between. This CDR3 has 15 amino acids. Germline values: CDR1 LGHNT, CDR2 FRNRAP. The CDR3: CASGSQIYSNYGYTF. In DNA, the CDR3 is TGTGCTAGTGGTTCCCAGATTTACTCTAACTATGGCTACACCTTC.

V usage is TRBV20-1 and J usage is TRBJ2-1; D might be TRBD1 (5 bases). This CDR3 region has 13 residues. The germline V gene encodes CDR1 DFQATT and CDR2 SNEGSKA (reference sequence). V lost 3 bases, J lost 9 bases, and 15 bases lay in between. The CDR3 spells CSASQGVLGEQFF. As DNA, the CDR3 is TGCAGTGCTAGTCAAGGGGTATTAGGTGAGCAGTTCTTC.

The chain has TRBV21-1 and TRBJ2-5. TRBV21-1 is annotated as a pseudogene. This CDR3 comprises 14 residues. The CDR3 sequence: CASSKDKGGETQYF. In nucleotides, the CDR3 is TGTGCCAGCAGCAAAGATAAAGGTGGAGAGACCCAGTACTTC.

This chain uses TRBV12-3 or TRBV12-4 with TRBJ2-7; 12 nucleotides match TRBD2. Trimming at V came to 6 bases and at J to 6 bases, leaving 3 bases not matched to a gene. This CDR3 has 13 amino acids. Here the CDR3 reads CASSQTSGGEQYF. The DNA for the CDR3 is TGTGCCAGCAGCCAGACTAGCGGGGGCGAGCAGTACTTC.

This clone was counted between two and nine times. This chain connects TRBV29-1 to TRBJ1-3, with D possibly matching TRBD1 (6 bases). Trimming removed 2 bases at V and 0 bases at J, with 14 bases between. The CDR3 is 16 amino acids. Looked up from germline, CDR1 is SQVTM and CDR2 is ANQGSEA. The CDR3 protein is CSVELLTGNSGNTIYF. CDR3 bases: TGCAGCGTTGAACTATTGACAGGAAACTCTGGAAACACCATATATTTT. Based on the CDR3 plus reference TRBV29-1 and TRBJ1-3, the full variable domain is SAVISQKPSRDICQRGTSLTIQCQVDSQVTMMFWYRQQPGQSLTLIATANQGSEATYESGFVIDKFPISRPNLTFSTLTVSNMSPEDSSIYLCSVELLTGNSGNTIYFGEGSWLTVV.

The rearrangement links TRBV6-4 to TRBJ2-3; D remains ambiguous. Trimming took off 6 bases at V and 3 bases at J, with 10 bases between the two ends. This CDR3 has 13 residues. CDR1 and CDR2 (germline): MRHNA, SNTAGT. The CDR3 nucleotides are TGTGCCAGCAGAGGACGATTGACAGATACGCAGTATTTT. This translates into CASRGRLTDTQYF.

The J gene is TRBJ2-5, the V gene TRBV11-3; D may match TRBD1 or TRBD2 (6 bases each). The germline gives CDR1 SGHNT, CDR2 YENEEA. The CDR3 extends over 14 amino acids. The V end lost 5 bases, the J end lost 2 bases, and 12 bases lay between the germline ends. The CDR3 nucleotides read TGTGCCAGCAGCCCGGGGGCCCGGCAAGAGACCCAGTACTTC. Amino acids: CASSPGARQETQYF.

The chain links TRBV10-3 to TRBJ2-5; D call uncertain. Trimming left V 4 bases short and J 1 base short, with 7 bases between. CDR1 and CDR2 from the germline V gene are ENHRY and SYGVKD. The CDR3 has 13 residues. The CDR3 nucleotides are TGTGCCATCAGTGGGACGGCCCAAGAGACCCAGTACTTC. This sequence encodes CAISGTAQETQYF.

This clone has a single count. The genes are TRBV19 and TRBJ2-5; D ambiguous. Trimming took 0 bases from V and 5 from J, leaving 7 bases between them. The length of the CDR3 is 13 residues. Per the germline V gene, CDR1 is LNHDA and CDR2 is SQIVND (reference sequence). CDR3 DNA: TGTGCCAGTAGTATAGATCAGGAGGAGACCCAGTACTTC. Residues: CASSIDQEETQYF.

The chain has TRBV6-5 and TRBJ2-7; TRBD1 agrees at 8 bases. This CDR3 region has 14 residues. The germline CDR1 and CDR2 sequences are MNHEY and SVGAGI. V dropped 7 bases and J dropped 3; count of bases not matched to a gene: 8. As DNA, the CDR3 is TGTGCCAGCACTCCCCAGGGGGCGATCTACGAGCAGTACTTC. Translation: CASTPQGAIYEQYF.

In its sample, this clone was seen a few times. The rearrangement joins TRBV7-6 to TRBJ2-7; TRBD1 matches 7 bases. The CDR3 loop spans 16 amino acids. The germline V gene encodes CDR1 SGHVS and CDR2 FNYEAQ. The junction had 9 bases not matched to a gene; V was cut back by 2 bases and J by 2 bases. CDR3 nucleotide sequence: TGTGCCAGCAGCTTAATCCCGCCAGGGGGTACCTACGAGCAGTACTTC. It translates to CASSLIPPGGTYEQYF.

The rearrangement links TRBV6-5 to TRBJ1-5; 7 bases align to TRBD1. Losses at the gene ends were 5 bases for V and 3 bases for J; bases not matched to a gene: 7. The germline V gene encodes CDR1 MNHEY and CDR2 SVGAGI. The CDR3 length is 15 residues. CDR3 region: CASSRDRGYNQPQHF. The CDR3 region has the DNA TGTGCCAGCAGTCGGGACAGAGGTTACAATCAGCCCCAGCATTTT.

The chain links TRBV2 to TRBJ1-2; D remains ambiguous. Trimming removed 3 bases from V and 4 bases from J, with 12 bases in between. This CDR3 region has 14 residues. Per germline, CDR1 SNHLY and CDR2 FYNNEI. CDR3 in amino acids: CASSEVREIYGYTF. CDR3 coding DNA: TGTGCCAGCAGTGAGGTTCGGGAAATCTATGGCTACACCTTC.

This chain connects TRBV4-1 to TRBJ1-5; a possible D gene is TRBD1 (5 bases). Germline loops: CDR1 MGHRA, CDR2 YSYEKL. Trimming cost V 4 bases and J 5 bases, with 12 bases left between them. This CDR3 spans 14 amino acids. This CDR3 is CASSLDMEDQPQHF. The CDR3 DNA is TGCGCCAGCAGCCTGGACATGGAGGATCAGCCCCAGCATTTT.